This T cell receptor beta chain was identified in a study of cytotoxic CD8 clonotypes in ibrutinib-treated CLL. Study observations and caveats: At the start, clonality exceeded age-matched healthy donors and followed circulating CD8+ T-cell counts. Increased clonality at ibrutinib response gave way to a return toward baseline at progression. The study found public clonotypes uncommon, contracting or stable on treatment.

Produced via immunoSEQ multiplex PCR; TCRdb's table is partial and in-frame only. Found here are 150,000 or so clones, 65% to 85% of them singletons; the top ten hold roughly 7.6%. This clone came up a few times. Its antigen is undetermined. CDR1 and CDR2 from the germline V gene are SGDLS and YYNGEE. Trimming cost V 7 bases and J 0 bases, with 7 bases left between them. This CDR3 is 12 amino acids long. Sequencing was performed on PBMCs, taken after 36 months of ibrutinib treatment. The rearrangement links TRBV9 to TRBJ1-1; D call uncertain. The TCR sequence derives from a human donor with chronic lymphocytic leukemia. This chain's CDR3 is CASRDLNTEAFF. The CDR3 DNA reads as TGTGCCAGCCGAGATTTGAACACTGAAGCTTTCTTT.